This is a list of T cell receptor beta chains from one sample in a study of blood T cell repertoires in COVID-19. Sequenced by immunoSEQ multiplex PCR; TCRdb stores in-frame clones only, minus some. The repertoire has a few hundred thousand clones, around 88% of them found once; the top ten carry roughly 1.1%. Sequenced: peripheral blood. The receptors were gathered from a woman between 45 and 60 years old with acute or convalescent COVID-19. CDR3s leave out the opening cysteine and the closing phenylalanine or tryptophan. D genes are given only for firm matches.

>-|TRBV27
ASSFANTRGYT
>-|TRBV5-1
ASSLAGGSYGYT
>-|TRBV18
ASSSLTGNTDTQY
>-|TRBV6-5
ASRAGGMNTEAF
>-|TRBV15
ATSRDLYTEAF
>-|TRBV5-1
ASSSDRTRYEQY
>TRBD2|TRBV30
AWRMTSGDNEQF
>TRBD1|TRBV6-5
ASSTLTGATGELF
>TRBD1|TRBV19
ASNSGGGGYT
>TRBD1|TRBV4-1
ASSQVVGQGAEAF
>-|TRBV7-9
ASSWDTKNTEAF
>-|TRBV21-1
ASSSGREDQPQH
>TRBD1|TRBV4-2
ASSQQGGGNYGYT
>TRBD1|TRBV6-1
ASSAKITGTGDYGYT
>-|TRBV2
ASSDPRPNRELNEKLF
>TRBD1|TRBV27
ASMDNRGSNQPQH
>-|TRBV5-6
ASSLTAGGDGNSPLH
>-|TRBV5-1
ASSLRSEAGELF
>-|TRBV19
ASKQGRPEQPQH
>-|TRBV30
AWSSTGNYGYT
>-|TRBV6-5
ASSVDSPAGELF
>TRBD1|TRBV27
ASSPTGRDGVETQY
>-|TRBV7-6
ASSSPTDYGYT
>-|TRBV30
AWRDRILSGNTIY
>-|TRBV9
ASSVGGQSTDTQY
>TRBD2|TRBV5-1
ASSVRLAGANEQF
>-|TRBV5-1
ASSLESLNEQF
>-|TRBV4-3
ASSQEDSLSGANVLT
>TRBD1|TRBV14
ASSQPGQGSGYT
>TRBD2|TRBV27
ASRLTGTSGNEQY
>-|TRBV12-3/TRBV12-4
ASRRGQGELF
>TRBD2|TRBV3-1/TRBV3-2
ASSLGLAGVLSTDTQY
>-|TRBV5-1
ASTLEGGLDTEAF
>-|TRBV30
AWSGSDKAPLH
>TRBD1|TRBV7-2
ASSLATGAYEQY
>-|TRBV5-4
ASSISGTTDTQY
>-|TRBV7-2
ASSLGRFDTQY
>TRBD1|TRBV12-3/TRBV12-4
ASSLQGAGEQY
>-|TRBV29-1
SVVGFQGMNTEAF
>TRBD1|TRBV18
ASSRDRTNNEQF
>TRBD2|TRBV3-1/TRBV3-2
ASRTSTSTDTQY
>TRBD1|TRBV7-2
ASSSAIQGWSGTEAF
>TRBD1|TRBV5-1
ASSSSGTGDEKLF
>-|TRBV5-1
ASSPAGRTYNEQF
>TRBD1|TRBV24-1
ATSDLHGTGVRALH
>TRBD2|TRBV7-9
ASSFKAGGLNTGELF
>-|TRBV4-2
ASSQDVGGGGLSTDTQY
>TRBD1|TRBV28
ASSLSKAETGGNEKLF